One sample yielded the 26 T cell receptor beta chains listed below, sequenced in a study of response to subunit inactivated influenza vaccine (dated by TCRdb to the late 2010s). The library was made by RT-PCR. The sample was run on an Illumina HiSeq 2500. TCRdb reprocessing: public reads trimmed at Q25 with fastp, clones called with MiXCR, in-frame beta chains kept. Rows with a matching CDR3 protein are joined into one entry that keeps the most common DNA and genes. The sample profile shows under 950,000 distinct CDR3 sequences; around 20% of them were found once. The ten most abundant clones make up around 9.6% of the sample. This material consisted of PBMCs from blood, taken 5 days after vaccination. These receptors were collected from a man aged 50 or older who received an inactivated influenza vaccine. Donor details come from another sample of the same person, matched by shared clones.

This clonotype was counted between two and nine times. The CDR3 DNA is TGCAGTGTCTCGATCAGGGACACTGAAGCTTTCTTT. Translated: CSVSIRDTEAFF. V gene TRBV20-1 combines with J gene TRBJ1-1, with a possible D match to TRBD1 (5 bases). There are 12 residues in the CDR3. Trimming shortened V by 7 bases and J by 3 bases, and 12 bases separated the two germline ends. The germline V gene has CDR1 DFQATT and CDR2 SNEGSKA (reference sequence).

The rearrangement joins TRBV28 to TRBJ2-7; 7 positions match TRBD1. The J segment lost 2 bases and the V segment lost 8 bases, leaving 9 bases of the junction unmatched. From germline, CDR1 is MDHEN and CDR2 SYDVKM. This CDR3 region has 14 residues. The CDR3 nucleotides read TGTGCCAGCGGAACAGGGGTACGAACCTACGAGCAGTACTTC. It codes for CASGTGVRTYEQYF.

At least ten counts were recorded for this clonotype. The chain joins TRBV3-1 to TRBJ2-7; 7 bases map to TRBD2. Germline values: CDR1 LGHDT, CDR2 YNNKEL (reference sequence). V shed 1 base and J 7 bases; nucleotides not matched to a gene: 10. The CDR3 is 15 amino acids. CDR3 DNA sequence: TGTGCCAGCAGCCAAGTTTCTAGCGGAATTGGTGAGCAGTACTTC. This sequence encodes CASSQVSSGIGEQYF.

This rearrangement joins TRBV7-2 to TRBJ2-1; D is perhaps TRBD1 or TRBD2 (5 bases each). The CDR3 is 16 residues long. V was cut by 4 bases and J by 3 bases, with 16 bases left in between. Germline-derived CDR1 and CDR2 are SGHTA and FQGNSA. This chain's CDR3 is CASSSGAASNYNEQFF. Here the CDR3 DNA reads TGTGCCAGCAGCTCCGGGGCGGCCTCCAACTACAATGAGCAGTTCTTC.

The chain carries TRBV18 and TRBJ2-7, with D unresolved. The V and J ends lost 2 bases and 0 bases respectively, with 14 bases between them. Germline V gene lookup returns CDR1 KGHSH and CDR2 LQKENI. The CDR3 extends over 16 amino acids. Here the CDR3 DNA reads TGTGCCAGCTCACCATCCGCGACGAAAAGCTCCTACGAGCAGTACTTC. This codes for CASSPSATKSSYEQYF.

The chain links TRBV20-1 to TRBJ2-1; 8 positions match TRBD2. The length of the CDR3 is 13 residues. Looked up from germline, CDR1 is DFQATT and CDR2 is SNEGSKA (reference sequence). Losses at the gene ends were 6 bases for V and 2 bases for J; bases not matched to a gene: 3. CDR3 coding DNA: TGCAGTGCCCCGACTAGCGCCTACAATGAGCAGTTCTTC. This gives the protein CSAPTSAYNEQFF.

V and J are TRBV29-1 and TRBJ2-5, with 9 bases that match TRBD2. Germline assignment: CDR1 SQVTM and CDR2 ANQGSEA. This CDR3 has 15 residues. After removal of 0 bases from V and 9 bases from J, the junction contained 11 bases not matched to a gene. CDR3 sequence (DNA): TGCAGCGTTGAAGATCTTAGCGGGGGCCCTCGCCCCCAGTACTTC. This codes for CSVEDLSGGPRPQYF. Full variable domain (missing parts from reference TRBV29-1 and TRBJ2-5): SAVISQKPSRDICQRGTSLTIQCQVDSQVTMMFWYRQQPGQSLTLIATANQGSEATYESGFVIDKFPISRPNLTFSTLTVSNMSPEDSSIYLCSVEDLSGGPRPQYFGPGTRLLVL.

This clonotype came up a few times. The chain joins TRBV20-1 to TRBJ2-1, with D unresolved. The V end was cut by 1 base, the J end by 6 bases, with 7 bases between. CDR1 is DFQATT, CDR2 SNEGSKA, per germline (reference sequence). There are 12 residues in the CDR3. This CDR3 reads CSARAGLNEQFF. The CDR3 bases are TGCAGTGCTAGAGCCGGGCTCAATGAGCAGTTCTTC.

Only a few counts were recorded for this clonotype. The chain has TRBV19 and TRBJ2-1; TRBD1 aligns across 10 bases. Germline V gene sequence: CDR1 LNHDA, CDR2 SQIVND (reference sequence). This CDR3 is built from 14 residues. V lost 3 bases and J lost 6; bases outside the gene matches: 2. The CDR3 is CASSIGTGANEQFF. CDR3 nucleotide sequence: TGTGCCAGTAGTATCGGGACAGGGGCCAATGAGCAGTTCTTC.

CDR3 residues: CASSRETQNTEAFF. The CDR3 DNA sequence: TGTGCCAGTAGTAGAGAGACACAGAACACTGAAGCTTTCTTT. This chain links TRBV19 with TRBJ1-1; D is uncertain. The ends were cut back, 4 bases at V and 1 base at J, with 10 bases in the middle. Germline V gene data show CDR1 as LNHDA and CDR2 as SQIVND (reference sequence). This CDR3 is built from 14 residues. Using reference TRBV19 and TRBJ1-1 for the parts outside the CDR3, the full variable domain is DGGITQSPKYLFRKEGQNVTLSCEQNLNHDAMYWYRQDPGQGLRLIYYSQIVNDFQKGDIAEGYSVSREKKESFPLTVTSAQKNPTAFYLCASSRETQNTEAFFGQGTRLTVV.

This clonotype was observed a few times. The rearrangement joins TRBV4-3 to TRBJ1-1, with D uncertain. The germline CDR1 and CDR2 sequences are LGHNA and YSLEER. V lost 0 bases, J lost 0 bases, and 14 bases lay in between. CDR3 size: 17 residues. The CDR3 DNA is TGCGCCAGCAGCCAAGAAGGCGGCACAGAAATGAACACTGAAGCTTTCTTT. Its protein product is CASSQEGGTEMNTEAFF.

This clonotype was counted between two and nine times. This chain connects TRBV7-2 to TRBJ2-1; D might be TRBD2 (7 bases). CDR3 length: 13 residues. Germline lookup yields CDR1 SGHTA and CDR2 FQGNSA. The V end lost 8 bases, the J end lost 6 bases, and 14 bases lay between the germline ends. Here the CDR3 reads CASGGAETNEQFF. The CDR3 nucleotides read TGTGCCAGCGGGGGGGCTGAGACCAATGAGCAGTTCTTC.

The table lists this clonotype with a few counts. The CDR3 DNA reads as TGCAGTGCAGACGGACTAGCGGGCTACAATGAGCAGTTCTTC. Its translation: CSADGLAGYNEQFF. This sequence joins TRBV20-1 and TRBJ2-1; TRBD2 agrees at 11 bases. The CDR3 sequence is 14 residues long. The trim removed 6 bases at V and 3 bases at J, leaving 4 bases unmatched. Looked up from germline, CDR1 is DFQATT and CDR2 is SNEGSKA (reference sequence).

This clonotype turned up a few times. The J gene is TRBJ2-7, the V gene TRBV4-3, with TRBD1 matching over 7 bases. CDR1 LGHNA and CDR2 YSLEER come from the germline V gene. V trimming: 0 bases; J trimming: 3 bases; junction bases outside the gene matches: 5. The CDR3 length is 15 residues. The CDR3 loop is CASSQDGQGDYEQYF. CDR3 sequence (DNA): TGCGCCAGCAGCCAAGATGGTCAGGGGGACTACGAGCAGTACTTC.

This clonotype was observed a handful of times. The J gene is TRBJ1-5, the V gene TRBV7-6; D not certain. CDR3 length: 17 residues. The V gene lost 1 base and the J gene lost 0 bases, with 13 bases spanning the gap. Germline CDR1 and CDR2: SGHVS and FNYEAQ. The CDR3 DNA sequence: TGTGCCAGCAGCTTAGTGGGCAGGAGGAATAGCAATCAGCCCCAGCATTTT. Translated: CASSLVGRRNSNQPQHF.

Here the CDR3 reads CASSVGNVRAEQYF. CDR3 in DNA: TGTGCCAGCAGCGTAGGTAACGTCCGGGCCGAGCAGTACTTC. The chain joins TRBV9 to TRBJ2-7; unclear D gene. V lost 0 bases and J lost 6, with 13 bases in between. CDR3 length equals 14 residues. The V gene's germline CDR1 is SGDLS and CDR2 YYNGEE.

The rearrangement links TRBV6-1 to TRBJ1-1; TRBD1 might be the D (5 bases). CDR3 length equals 12 residues. V lost 6 bases, J lost 4 bases, and 9 bases lay in between. Germline CDR1 is MNHNS and CDR2 is SASEGT. The CDR3 bases are TGTGCCAGCAGGCGGGACCGCACTGAAGCTTTCTTT. Its translation: CASRRDRTEAFF.

This clonotype was counted many times. The chain is built from TRBV9 and TRBJ1-1; 9 bases match TRBD1. The CDR3 loop spans 15 amino acids. CDR1 and CDR2 from the germline V gene are SGDLS and YYNGEE. The V and J ends lost 0 bases and 9 bases, in that order; junction bases with no gene match: 9. In nucleotides, the CDR3 is TGTGCCAGCAGCGTAGACGGGACAGGGAAGGGGAAAGCTTTCTTT. It yields the protein CASSVDGTGKGKAFF.

This clonotype was seen many times. The gene calls are TRBV12-3 or TRBV12-4 and TRBJ2-7; unclear D gene. The V end was cut by 6 bases, the J end by 2 bases, with 11 bases between. The CDR3 covers 13 residues. CDR3 nucleotide sequence: TGTGCCAGCAGCTCTCTCAGAGCCTACGAGCAGTACTTC. It translates to CASSSLRAYEQYF.

This clonotype was observed a handful of times. The chain joins TRBV12-3 or TRBV12-4 to TRBJ2-4; a weak D match, TRBD2 (5 bases). The length of the CDR3 is 14 residues. Deletions cut 3 bases from V and 5 bases from J, with 11 bases between. In DNA, the CDR3 is TGTGCCAGCAGTTTGTCGGGAATAGAAAACATTCAGTACTTC. Its protein is CASSLSGIENIQYF.

The chain carries TRBV12-3 or TRBV12-4 and TRBJ2-3; 8 bases agree with TRBD1. The CDR3 consists of 15 residues. After removal of 7 bases from V and 4 bases from J, the junction contained 10 bases not matched to a gene. CDR3 in amino acids: CASIRGRGRADTQYF. As DNA, the CDR3 is TGTGCCAGCATCCGCGGCAGGGGGCGCGCAGATACGCAGTATTTT.

This chain uses TRBV12-3 or TRBV12-4 with TRBJ2-5; 8 bases line up with TRBD1. V was pared by 1 base and J by 1 base, with 5 bases of the junction left unmatched. This CDR3 has 16 amino acids. Here the CDR3 reads CASSLGVGQGQETQYF. DNA for the CDR3: TGTGCCAGCAGTTTAGGGGTAGGACAGGGCCAAGAGACCCAGTACTTC.

This clonotype was counted between two and nine times. This rearrangement joins TRBV4-2 to TRBJ2-5; D gene ambiguous. There are 13 residues in the CDR3. Germline CDR1 is LGHNA and CDR2 is YNFKEQ. V gave up 1 base and J gave up 4 bases, with 7 bases separating them. In DNA, the CDR3 is TGTGCCAGCAGCCAAGCTAGTACAGAGACCCAGTACTTC. This translates into CASSQASTETQYF.

The rearrangement links TRBV4-2 to TRBJ1-6; D is uncertain. The V gene lost 0 bases and the J gene lost 4 bases, with 10 bases spanning the gap. The V gene's germline CDR1 is LGHNA and CDR2 YNFKEQ. The CDR3 spans 16 residues. CDR3 sequence: CASSQEADGYNSPLHF. The CDR3 bases are TGTGCCAGCAGCCAAGAGGCGGACGGTTATAATTCACCCCTCCACTTT.

V usage is TRBV7-2 and J usage is TRBJ1-4; D is unresolved. Trimming left V 5 bases short and J 4 bases short, with 11 bases between. Per the germline V gene, CDR1 is SGHTA and CDR2 is FQGNSA. The CDR3 extends over 14 amino acids. The CDR3 bases are TGTGCCAGCAGCGTGGCCGGGGTTAATGAAAAACTGTTTTTT. This codes for CASSVAGVNEKLFF.

This clonotype has only a few counts. The rearrangement joins TRBV4-3 to TRBJ2-3; possibly TRBD1 for D (6 bases). Trimming took 2 bases from V and 0 from J, leaving 12 bases between them. Germline V gene sequence: CDR1 LGHNA, CDR2 YSLEER. This CDR3 spans 16 amino acids. The CDR3 nucleotides read TGCGCCAGCAGCCAACTCTGGACAGTGAGCACAGATACGCAGTATTTT. Protein product: CASSQLWTVSTDTQYF.